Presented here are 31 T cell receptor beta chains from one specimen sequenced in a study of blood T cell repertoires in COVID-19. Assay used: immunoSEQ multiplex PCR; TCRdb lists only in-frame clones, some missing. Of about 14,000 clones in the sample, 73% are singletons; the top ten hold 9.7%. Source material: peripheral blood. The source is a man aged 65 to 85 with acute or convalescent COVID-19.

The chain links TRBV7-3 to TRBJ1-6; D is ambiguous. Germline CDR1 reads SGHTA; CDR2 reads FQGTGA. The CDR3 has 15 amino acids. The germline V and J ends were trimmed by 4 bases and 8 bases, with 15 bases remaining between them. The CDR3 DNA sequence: TGTGCCAGCAGCTCCGAGGGCGGGTGGCATTCACCCCTCCACTTT. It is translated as CASSSEGGWHSPLHF.

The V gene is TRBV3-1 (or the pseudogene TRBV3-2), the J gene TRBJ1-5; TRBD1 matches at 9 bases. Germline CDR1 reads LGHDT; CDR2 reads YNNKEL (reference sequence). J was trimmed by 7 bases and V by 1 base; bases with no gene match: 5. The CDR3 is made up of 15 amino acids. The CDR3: CASSQGTGERQPQHF. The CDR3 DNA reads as TGTGCCAGCAGCCAAGGGACAGGGGAGCGCCAGCCCCAGCATTTT.

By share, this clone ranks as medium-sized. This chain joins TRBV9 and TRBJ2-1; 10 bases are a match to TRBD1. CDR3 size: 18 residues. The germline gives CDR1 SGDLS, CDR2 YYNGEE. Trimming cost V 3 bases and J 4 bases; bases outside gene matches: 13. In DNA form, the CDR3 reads TGTGCCAGCAGCGCCACGGGAAGACCGGGACAGGGGTACAATGAGCAGTTCTTC. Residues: CASSATGRPGQGYNEQFF.

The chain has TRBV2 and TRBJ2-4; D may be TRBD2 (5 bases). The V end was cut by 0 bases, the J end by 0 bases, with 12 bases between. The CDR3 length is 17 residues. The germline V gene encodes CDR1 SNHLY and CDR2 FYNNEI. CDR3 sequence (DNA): TGTGCCAGCAGTGAAGCGTTGGGCGGGTTAGCCAAAAACATTCAGTACTTC. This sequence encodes CASSEALGGLAKNIQYF.

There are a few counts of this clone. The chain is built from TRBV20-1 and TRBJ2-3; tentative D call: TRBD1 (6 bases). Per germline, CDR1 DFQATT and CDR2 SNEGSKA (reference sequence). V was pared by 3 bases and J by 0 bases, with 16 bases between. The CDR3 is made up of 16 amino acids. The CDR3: CSASGAGATSTDTQYF. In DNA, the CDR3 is TGCAGTGCTAGTGGGGCAGGGGCGACTAGCACAGATACGCAGTATTTT.

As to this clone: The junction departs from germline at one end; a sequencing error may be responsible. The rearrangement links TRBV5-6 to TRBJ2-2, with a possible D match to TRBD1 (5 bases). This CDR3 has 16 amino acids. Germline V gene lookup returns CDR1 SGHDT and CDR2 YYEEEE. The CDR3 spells CASCFKGFPPTGELFF. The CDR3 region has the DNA TGTGCCAGCTGCTTCAAGGGGTTCCCGCCGACCGGGGAGCTGTTTTTT.

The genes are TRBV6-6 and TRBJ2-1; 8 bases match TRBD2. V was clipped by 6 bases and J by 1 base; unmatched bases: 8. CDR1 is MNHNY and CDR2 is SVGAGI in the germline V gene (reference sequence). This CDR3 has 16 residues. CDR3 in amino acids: CASSSSGGPSYNEQFF. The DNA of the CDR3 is TGTGCCAGCAGCTCCTCGGGGGGGCCGTCCTACAATGAGCAGTTCTTC.

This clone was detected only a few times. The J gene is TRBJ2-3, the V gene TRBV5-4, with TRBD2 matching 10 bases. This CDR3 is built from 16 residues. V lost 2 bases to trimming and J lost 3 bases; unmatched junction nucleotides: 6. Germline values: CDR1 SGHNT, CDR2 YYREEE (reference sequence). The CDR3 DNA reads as TGTGCCAGCAGCTTACTAGCGGGAATTAATACAGATACGCAGTATTTT. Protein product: CASSLLAGINTDTQYF.

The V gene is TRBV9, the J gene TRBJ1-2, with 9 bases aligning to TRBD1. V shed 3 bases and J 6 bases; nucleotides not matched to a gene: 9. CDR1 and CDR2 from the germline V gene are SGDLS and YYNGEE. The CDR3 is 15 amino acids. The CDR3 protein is CASSATGQGSDGYTF. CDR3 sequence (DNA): TGTGCCAGCAGCGCAACCGGACAGGGGAGCGATGGCTACACCTTC.

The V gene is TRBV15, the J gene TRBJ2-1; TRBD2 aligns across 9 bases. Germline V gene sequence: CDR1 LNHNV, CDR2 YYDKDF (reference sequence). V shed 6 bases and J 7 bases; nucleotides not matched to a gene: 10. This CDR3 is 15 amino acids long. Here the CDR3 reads CATRKSQTSGNEQFF. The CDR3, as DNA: TGTGCCACCAGAAAATCGCAGACTAGCGGTAATGAGCAGTTCTTC.

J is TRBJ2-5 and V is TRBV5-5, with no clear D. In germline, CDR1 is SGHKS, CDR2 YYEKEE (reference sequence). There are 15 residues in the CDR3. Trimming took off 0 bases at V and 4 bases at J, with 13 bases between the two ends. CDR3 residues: CASSLGHRSGETQYF. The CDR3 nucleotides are TGTGCCAGCAGCTTGGGACACCGATCTGGAGAGACCCAGTACTTC.

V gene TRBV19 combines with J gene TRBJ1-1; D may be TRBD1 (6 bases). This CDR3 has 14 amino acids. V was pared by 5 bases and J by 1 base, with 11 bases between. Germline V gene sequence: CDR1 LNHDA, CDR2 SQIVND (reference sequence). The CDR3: CASSAHRENTEAFF. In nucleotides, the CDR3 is TGTGCCAGTAGTGCTCACAGGGAGAACACTGAAGCTTTCTTT. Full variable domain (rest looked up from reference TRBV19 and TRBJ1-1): DGGITQSPKYLFRKEGQNVTLSCEQNLNHDAMYWYRQDPGQGLRLIYYSQIVNDFQKGDIAEGYSVSREKKESFPLTVTSAQKNPTAFYLCASSAHRENTEAFFGQGTRLTVV.

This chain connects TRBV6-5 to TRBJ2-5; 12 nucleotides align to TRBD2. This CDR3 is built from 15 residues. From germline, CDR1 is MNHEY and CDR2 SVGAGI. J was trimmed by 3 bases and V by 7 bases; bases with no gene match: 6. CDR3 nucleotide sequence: TGTGCCAGCATCCCGACTAGCGGGGGAGAAGAGACCCAGTACTTC. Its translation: CASIPTSGGEETQYF.

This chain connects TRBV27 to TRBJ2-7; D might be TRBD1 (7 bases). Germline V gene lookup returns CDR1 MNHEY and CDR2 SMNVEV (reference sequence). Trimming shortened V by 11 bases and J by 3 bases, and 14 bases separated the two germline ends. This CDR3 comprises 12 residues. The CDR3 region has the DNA TGTGCCTCTTCAGGGGGAGGCTACGAGCAGTACTTC. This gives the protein CASSGGGYEQYF.

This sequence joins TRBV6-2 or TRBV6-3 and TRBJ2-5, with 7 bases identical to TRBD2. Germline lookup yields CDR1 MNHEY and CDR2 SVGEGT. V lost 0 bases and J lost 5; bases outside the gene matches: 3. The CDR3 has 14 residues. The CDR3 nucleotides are TGTGCCAGCAGTTACTCGAGGGGAGGGGAGACCCAGTACTTC. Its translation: CASSYSRGGETQYF.

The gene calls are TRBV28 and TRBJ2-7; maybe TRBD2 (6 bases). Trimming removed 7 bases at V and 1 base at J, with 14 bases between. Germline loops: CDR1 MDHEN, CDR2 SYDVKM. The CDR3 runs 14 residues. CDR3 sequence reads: CASNPGLGSYEQYF. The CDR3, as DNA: TGTGCCAGCAATCCGGGACTGGGATCCTACGAGCAGTACTTC. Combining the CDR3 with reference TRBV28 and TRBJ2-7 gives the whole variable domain DVKVTQSSRYLVKRTGEKVFLECVQDMDHENMFWYRQDPGLGLRLIYFSYDVKMKEKGDIPEGYSVSREKKERFSLILESASTNQTSMYLCASNPGLGSYEQYFGPGTRLTVT.

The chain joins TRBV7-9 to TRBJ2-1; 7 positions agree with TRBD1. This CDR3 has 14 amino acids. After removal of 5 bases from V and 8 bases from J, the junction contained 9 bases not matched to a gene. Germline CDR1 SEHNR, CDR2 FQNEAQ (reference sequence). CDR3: CASSLFQGVDEQFF. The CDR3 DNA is TGTGCCAGCAGCCTCTTTCAGGGGGTCGATGAGCAGTTCTTC.

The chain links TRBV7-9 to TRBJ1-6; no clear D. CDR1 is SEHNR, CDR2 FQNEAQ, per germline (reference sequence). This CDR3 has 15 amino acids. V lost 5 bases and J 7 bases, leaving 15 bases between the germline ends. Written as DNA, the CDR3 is TGTGCCAGCAGCCCTGAGGGATCGCAGAATTCACCCCTCCACTTT. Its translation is CASSPEGSQNSPLHF. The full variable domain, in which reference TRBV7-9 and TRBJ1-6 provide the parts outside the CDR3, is DTGVSQNPRHKITKRGQNVTFRCDPISEHNRLYWYRQTLGQGPEFLTYFQNEAQLEKSRLLSDRFSAERPKGSFSTLEIQRTEQGDSAMYLCASSPEGSQNSPLHFGNGTRLTVT.

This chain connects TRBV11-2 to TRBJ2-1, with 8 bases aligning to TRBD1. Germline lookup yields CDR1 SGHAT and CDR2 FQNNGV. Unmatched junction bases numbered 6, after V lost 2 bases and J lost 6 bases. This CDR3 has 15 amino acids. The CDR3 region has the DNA TGTGCCAGCAGCTTACTCTGGACAGGGAGCAATGAGCAGTTCTTC. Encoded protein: CASSLLWTGSNEQFF.

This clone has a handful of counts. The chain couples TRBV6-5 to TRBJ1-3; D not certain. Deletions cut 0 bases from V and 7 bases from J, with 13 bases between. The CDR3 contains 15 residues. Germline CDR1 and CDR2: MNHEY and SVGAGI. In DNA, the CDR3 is TGTGCCAGCAGTTACTCGTTTTCTTCCTCCAACACCATATATTTT. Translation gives CASSYSFSSSNTIYF.

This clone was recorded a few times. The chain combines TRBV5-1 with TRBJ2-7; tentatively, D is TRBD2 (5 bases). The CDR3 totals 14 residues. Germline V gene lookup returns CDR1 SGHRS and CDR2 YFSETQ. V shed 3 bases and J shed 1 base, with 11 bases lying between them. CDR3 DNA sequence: TGCGCCAGCAGCTGGGGTAGCGAGTCCTACGAGCAGTACTTC. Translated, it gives CASSWGSESYEQYF.

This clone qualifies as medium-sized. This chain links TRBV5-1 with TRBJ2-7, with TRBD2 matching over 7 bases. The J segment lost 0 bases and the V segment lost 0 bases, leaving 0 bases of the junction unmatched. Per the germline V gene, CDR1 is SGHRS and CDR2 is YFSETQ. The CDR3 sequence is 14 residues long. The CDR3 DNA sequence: TGCGCCAGCAGCTTGGGGACTAGCTCCTACGAGCAGTACTTC. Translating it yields CASSLGTSSYEQYF.

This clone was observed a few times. The CDR3, as DNA: TGTGCCTGGAGAGTTATCGGGGGTTTGTCTGAAGCTTTCTTT. Amino acid sequence: CAWRVIGGLSEAFF. V is TRBV30 and J is TRBJ1-1, with D perhaps matching TRBD1 (5 bases). V lost 3 bases and J lost 6, with 17 bases in between. Germline V gene sequence: CDR1 GTSNPN, CDR2 SVGIG (reference sequence). This CDR3 is 14 amino acids long.

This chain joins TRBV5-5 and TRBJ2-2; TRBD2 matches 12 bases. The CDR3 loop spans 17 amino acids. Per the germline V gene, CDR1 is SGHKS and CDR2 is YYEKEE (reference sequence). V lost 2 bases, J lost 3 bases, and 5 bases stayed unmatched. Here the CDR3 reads CASSLMRLAGDTGELFF. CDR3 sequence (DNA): TGTGCCAGCAGCTTAATGCGACTAGCGGGAGACACCGGGGAGCTGTTTTTT.

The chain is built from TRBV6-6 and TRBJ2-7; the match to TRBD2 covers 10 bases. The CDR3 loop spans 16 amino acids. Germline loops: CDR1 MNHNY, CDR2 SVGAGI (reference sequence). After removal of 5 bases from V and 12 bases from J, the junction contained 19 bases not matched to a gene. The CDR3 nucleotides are TGTGCCAGCAGTGGCCAACTAGCGGGAACCCTTCACGGCCGGTACTTC. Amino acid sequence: CASSGQLAGTLHGRYF.

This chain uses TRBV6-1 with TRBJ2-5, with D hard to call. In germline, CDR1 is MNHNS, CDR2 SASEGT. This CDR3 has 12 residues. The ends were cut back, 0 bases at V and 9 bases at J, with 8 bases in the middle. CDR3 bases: TGTGCCAGCAGTGAAGCTGATTTAGCCCAGTACTTC. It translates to CASSEADLAQYF.

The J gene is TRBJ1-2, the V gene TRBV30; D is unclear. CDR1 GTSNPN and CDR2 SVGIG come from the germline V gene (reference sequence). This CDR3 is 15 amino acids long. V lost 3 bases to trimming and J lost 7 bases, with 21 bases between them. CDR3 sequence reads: CAWRGRDRGSGGYTF. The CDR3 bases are TGTGCCTGGAGGGGGAGGGATCGGGGTTCTGGTGGCTACACCTTC.

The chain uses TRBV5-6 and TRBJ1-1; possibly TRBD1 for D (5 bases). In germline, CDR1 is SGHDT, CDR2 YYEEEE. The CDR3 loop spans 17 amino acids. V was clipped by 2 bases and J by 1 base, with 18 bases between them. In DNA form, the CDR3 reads TGTGCCAGCAGCTTACCTCGTCAGGGTCGTGGGAACACTGAAGCTTTCTTT. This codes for CASSLPRQGRGNTEAFF.

CDR3 residues: CASQLAGGANVLTF. CDR3 nucleotide sequence: TGTGCCAGCCAACTAGCGGGGGGGGCCAACGTCCTGACTTTC. The chain links TRBV30 to TRBJ2-6; 10 nucleotides match TRBD2. CDR3 length: 14 residues. The germline gives CDR1 GTSNPN, CDR2 SVGIG (reference sequence). V shed 8 bases, J shed 4 bases, and the junction held 5 bases outside the gene matches. The full variable domain, with the rest looked up from reference TRBV30 and TRBJ2-6, is SQTIHQWPATLVQPVGSPLSLECTVEGTSNPNLYWYRQAAGRGLQLLFYSVGIGQISSEVPQNLSASRPQDRQFILSSKKLLLSDSGFYLCASQLAGGANVLTFGAGSRLTVL.

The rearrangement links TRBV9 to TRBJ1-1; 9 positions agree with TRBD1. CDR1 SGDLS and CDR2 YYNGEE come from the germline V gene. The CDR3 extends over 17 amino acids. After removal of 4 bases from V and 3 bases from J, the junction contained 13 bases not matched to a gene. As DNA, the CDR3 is TGTGCCAGCAGCCCGACGCGGGACAGGGTGGTAGACACTGAAGCTTTCTTT. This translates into CASSPTRDRVVDTEAFF.

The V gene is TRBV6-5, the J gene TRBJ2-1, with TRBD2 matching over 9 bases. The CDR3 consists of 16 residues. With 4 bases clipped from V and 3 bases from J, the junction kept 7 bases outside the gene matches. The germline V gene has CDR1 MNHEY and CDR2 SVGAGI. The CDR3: CASSWGAGGLYNEQFF. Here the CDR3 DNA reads TGTGCCAGCAGTTGGGGGGCGGGAGGGCTCTACAATGAGCAGTTCTTC.